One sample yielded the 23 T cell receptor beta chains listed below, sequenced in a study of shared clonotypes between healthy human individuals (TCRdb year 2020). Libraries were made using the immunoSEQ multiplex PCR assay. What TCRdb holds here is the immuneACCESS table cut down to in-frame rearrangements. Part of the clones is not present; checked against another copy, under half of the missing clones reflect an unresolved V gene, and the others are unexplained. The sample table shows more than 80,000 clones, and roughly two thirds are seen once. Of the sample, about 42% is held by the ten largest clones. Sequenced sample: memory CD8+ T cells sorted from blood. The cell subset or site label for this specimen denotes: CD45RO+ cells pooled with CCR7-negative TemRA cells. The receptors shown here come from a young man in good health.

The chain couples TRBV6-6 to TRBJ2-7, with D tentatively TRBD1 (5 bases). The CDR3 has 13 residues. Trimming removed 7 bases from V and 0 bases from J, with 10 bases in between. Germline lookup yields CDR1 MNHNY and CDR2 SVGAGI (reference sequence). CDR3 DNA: TGTGCCAGCATCGACAGTAGCTCCTACGAGCAGTACTTC. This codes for CASIDSSSYEQYF.

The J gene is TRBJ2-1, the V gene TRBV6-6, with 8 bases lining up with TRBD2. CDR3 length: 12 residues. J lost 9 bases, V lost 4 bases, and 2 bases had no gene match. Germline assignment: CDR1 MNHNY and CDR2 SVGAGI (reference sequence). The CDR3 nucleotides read TGTGCCAGCAGTTTTAGCGGGACTGAGCAGTTCTTC. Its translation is CASSFSGTEQFF.

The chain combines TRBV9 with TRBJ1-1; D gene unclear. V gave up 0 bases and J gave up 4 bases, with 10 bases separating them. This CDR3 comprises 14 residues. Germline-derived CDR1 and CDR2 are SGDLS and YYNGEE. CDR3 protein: CASSVGVRGTEAFF. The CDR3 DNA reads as TGTGCCAGCAGCGTAGGGGTTAGAGGCACTGAAGCTTTCTTT.

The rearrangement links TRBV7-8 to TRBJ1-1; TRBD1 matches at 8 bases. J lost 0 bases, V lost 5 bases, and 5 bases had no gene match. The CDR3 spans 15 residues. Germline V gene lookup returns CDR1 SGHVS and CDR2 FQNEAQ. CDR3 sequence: CASSKGQGMNTEAFF. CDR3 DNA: TGTGCCAGCAGCAAAGGACAGGGAATGAACACTGAAGCTTTCTTT. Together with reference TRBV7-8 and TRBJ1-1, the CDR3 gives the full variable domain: GAGVSQSPRYKVAKRGQDVALRCDPISGHVSLFWYQQALGQGPEFLTYFQNEAQLDKSGLPSDRFFAERPEGSVSTLKIQRTQQEDSAVYLCASSKGQGMNTEAFFGQGTRLTVV.

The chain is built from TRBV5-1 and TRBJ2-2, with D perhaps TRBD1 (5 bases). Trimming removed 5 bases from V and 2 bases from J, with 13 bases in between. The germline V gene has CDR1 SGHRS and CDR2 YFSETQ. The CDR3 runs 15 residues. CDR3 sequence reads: CASSQGQGNTGELFF. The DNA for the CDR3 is TGCGCCAGCAGTCAAGGGCAGGGAAACACCGGGGAGCTGTTTTTT.

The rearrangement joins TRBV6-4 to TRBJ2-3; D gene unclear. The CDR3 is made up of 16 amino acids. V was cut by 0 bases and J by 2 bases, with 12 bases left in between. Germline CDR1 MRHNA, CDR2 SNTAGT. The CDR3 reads CASSDSSRDSTDTQYF. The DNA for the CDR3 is TGTGCCAGCAGTGACTCGAGTCGCGACTCCACAGATACGCAGTATTTT.

In nucleotides, the CDR3 is TGTGCCTGGAGTAGGGGTGAACCCACGGTATTCTTC. Protein sequence: CAWSRGEPTVFF. The chain uses TRBV30 and TRBJ2-1, with a possible D match to TRBD1 (5 bases). The CDR3 is 12 residues long. Trimming removed 2 bases from V and 16 bases from J, with 18 bases in between. Germline V gene sequence: CDR1 GTSNPN, CDR2 SVGIG (reference sequence).

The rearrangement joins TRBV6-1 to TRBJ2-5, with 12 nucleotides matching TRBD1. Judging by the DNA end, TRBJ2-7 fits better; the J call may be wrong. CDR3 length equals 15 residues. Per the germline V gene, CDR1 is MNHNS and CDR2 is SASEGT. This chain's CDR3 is CASSEGQGAPYEQYF. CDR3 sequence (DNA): TGTGCCAGCAGTGAGGGACAGGGGGCTCCCTACGAGCAGTACTTC.

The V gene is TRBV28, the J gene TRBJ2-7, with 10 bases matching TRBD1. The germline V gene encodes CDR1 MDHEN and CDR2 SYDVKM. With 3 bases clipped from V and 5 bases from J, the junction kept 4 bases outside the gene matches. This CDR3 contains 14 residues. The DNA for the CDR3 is TGTGCCAGCAGTTTGCTCGGACAGGGGGACGAGCAGTACTTC. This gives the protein CASSLLGQGDEQYF.

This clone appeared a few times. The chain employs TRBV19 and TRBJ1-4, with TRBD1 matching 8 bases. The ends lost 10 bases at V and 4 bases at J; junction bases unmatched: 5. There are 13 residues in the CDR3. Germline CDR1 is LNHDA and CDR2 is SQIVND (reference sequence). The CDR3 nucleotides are TGTGCCACCAAGACAGGGGTTAATGAAAAACTGTTTTTT. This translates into CATKTGVNEKLFF. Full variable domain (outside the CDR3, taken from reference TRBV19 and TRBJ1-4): DGGITQSPKYLFRKEGQNVTLSCEQNLNHDAMYWYRQDPGQGLRLIYYSQIVNDFQKGDIAEGYSVSREKKESFPLTVTSAQKNPTAFYLCATKTGVNEKLFFGSGTQLSVL.

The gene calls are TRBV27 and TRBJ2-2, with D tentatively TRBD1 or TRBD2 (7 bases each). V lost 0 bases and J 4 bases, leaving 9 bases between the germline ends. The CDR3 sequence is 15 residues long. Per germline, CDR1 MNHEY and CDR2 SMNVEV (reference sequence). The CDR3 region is CASSLSRGGTGELFF. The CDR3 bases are TGTGCCAGCAGTTTATCCAGGGGGGGCACCGGGGAGCTGTTTTTT.

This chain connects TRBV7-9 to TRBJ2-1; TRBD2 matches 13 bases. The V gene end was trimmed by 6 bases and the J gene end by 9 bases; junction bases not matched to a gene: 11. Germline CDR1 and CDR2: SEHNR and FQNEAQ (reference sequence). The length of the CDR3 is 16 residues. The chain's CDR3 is CASSPPPLAGGFEQFF. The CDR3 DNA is TGTGCCAGCAGTCCCCCTCCACTAGCGGGAGGGTTTGAGCAGTTCTTC.

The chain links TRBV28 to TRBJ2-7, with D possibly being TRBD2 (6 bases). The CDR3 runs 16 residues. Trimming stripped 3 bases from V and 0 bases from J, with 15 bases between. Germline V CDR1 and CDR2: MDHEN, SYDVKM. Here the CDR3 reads CASSFSSGENSYEQYF. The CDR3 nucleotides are TGTGCCAGCAGTTTTTCCTCGGGAGAGAACTCCTACGAGCAGTACTTC.

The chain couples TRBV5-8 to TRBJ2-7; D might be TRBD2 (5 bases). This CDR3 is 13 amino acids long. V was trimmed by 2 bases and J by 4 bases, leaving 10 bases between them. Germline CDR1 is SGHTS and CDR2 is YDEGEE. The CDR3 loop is CASSFGEYYEQYF. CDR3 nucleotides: TGTGCCAGCAGCTTCGGGGAATATTACGAGCAGTACTTC.

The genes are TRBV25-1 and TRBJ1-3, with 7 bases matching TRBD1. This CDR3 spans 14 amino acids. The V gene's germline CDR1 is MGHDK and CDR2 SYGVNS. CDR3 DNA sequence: TGTGCTTCAGGGGGGACGATCTCTGGAAACACCATATATTTT. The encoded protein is CASGGTISGNTIYF.

CDR3 loop: CASSSGGMYEQYF. The DNA for the CDR3 is TGTGCCAGCAGTTCTGGAGGGATGTACGAGCAGTACTTC. The rearrangement uses TRBV27 and TRBJ2-7, with D tentatively TRBD2 (6 bases). The germline V gene encodes CDR1 MNHEY and CDR2 SMNVEV (reference sequence). V lost 4 bases, J lost 4 bases, and 11 bases lay in between. CDR3 length equals 13 residues.

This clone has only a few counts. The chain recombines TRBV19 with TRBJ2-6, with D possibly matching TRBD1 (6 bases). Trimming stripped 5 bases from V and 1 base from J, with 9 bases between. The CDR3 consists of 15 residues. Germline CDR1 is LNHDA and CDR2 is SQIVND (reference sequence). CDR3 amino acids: CASSAQGSGANVLTF. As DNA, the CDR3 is TGTGCCAGTAGTGCGCAGGGGTCTGGGGCCAACGTCCTGACTTTC. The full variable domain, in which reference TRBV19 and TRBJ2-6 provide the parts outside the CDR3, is DGGITQSPKYLFRKEGQNVTLSCEQNLNHDAMYWYRQDPGQGLRLIYYSQIVNDFQKGDIAEGYSVSREKKESFPLTVTSAQKNPTAFYLCASSAQGSGANVLTFGAGSRLTVL.

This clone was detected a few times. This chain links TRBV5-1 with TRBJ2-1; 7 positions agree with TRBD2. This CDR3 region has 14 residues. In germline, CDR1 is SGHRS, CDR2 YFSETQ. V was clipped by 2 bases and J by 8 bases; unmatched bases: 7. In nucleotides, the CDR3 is TGCGCCAGCAGCTTTGTTGCGGGAGCGGATGAGCAGTTCTTC. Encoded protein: CASSFVAGADEQFF.

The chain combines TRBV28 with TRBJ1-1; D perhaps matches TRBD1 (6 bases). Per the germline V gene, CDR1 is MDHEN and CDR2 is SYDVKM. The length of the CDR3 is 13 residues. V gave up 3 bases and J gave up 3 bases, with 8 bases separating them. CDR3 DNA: TGTGCCAGCAGTTTTGGGGGCGACACTGAAGCTTTCTTT. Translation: CASSFGGDTEAFF.

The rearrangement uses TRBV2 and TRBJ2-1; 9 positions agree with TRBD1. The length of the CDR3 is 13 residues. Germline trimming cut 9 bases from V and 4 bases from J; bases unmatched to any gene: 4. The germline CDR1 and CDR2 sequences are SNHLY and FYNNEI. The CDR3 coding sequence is TGTGCCAGAGGACAGGGGAAGTACAATGAGCAGTTCTTC. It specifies CARGQGKYNEQFF.

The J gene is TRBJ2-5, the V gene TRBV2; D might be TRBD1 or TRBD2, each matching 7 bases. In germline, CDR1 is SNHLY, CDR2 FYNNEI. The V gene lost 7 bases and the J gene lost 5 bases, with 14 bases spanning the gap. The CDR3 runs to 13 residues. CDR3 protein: CASTGGGWETQYF. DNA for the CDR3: TGTGCCAGCACAGGGGGGGGATGGGAGACCCAGTACTTC.

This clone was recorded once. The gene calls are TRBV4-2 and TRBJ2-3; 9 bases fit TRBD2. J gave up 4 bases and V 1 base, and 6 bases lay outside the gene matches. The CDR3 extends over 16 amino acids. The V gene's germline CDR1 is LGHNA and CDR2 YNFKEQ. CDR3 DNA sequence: TGTGCCAGCAGCCAAGGTTCGCGGGAGGGGGCAGATACGCAGTATTTT. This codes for CASSQGSREGADTQYF.

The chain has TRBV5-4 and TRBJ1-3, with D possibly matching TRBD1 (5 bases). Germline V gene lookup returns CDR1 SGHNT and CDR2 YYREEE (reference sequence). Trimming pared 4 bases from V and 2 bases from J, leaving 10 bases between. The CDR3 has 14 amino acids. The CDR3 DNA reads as TGTGCCAGCAGCCTACAAGGGGCTGGAAACACCATATATTTT. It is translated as CASSLQGAGNTIYF.